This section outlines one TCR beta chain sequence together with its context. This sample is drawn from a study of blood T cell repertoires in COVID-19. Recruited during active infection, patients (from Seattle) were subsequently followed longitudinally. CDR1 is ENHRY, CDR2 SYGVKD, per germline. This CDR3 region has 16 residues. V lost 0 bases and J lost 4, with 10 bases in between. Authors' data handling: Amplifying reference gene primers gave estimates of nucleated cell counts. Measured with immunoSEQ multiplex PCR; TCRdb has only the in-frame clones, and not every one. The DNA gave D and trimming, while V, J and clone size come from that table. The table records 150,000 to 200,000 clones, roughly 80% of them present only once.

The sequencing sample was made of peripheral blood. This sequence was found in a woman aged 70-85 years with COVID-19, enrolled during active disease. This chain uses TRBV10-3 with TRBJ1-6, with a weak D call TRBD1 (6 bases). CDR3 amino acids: CAISESTGQYNSPLHF. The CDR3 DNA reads TGTGCCATCAGTGAGTCAACAGGGCAGTATAATTCACCCCTCCACTTT.